Listed here are 5 T cell receptor beta chains from one sample, sequenced in a study of cytomegalovirus exposure and HLA in healthy donors. In the PCR, 60 Vbeta and 13 Jbeta primers were used. Method: immunoSEQ multiplex PCR; TCRdb's copy keeps in-frame clones and lacks some. The sample holds roughly 190,000 clones, 55% to 65% seen once. Sequences were obtained from PBMCs. The origin of the receptors is a man aged 40-50 years in good health and CMV-seronegative.

On this clone: One end of the junction varies from germline; a read error may be responsible. This sequence joins TRBV7-9 and TRBJ1-5; perhaps TRBD1 as D (5 bases). Germline V gives CDR1 SEHNR, CDR2 FQNEAQ (reference sequence). The CDR3 covers 13 residues. This CDR3 is CSSSTGHNQPQHF. For the CDR3, the DNA is TGTTCCAGCAGTACAGGCCACAATCAGCCCCAGCATTTT.

The V gene is TRBV28, the J gene TRBJ2-1; possible D gene TRBD2, 7 bases. The CDR3 covers 12 residues. V gave up 6 bases and J gave up 9 bases, with 12 bases separating them. Per the germline V gene, CDR1 is MDHEN and CDR2 is SYDVKM. CDR3 sequence: CASRRGAGEQFF. The CDR3 nucleotides read TGTGCCAGCAGACGGGGGGCGGGTGAGCAGTTCTTC.

The J gene is TRBJ2-2, the V gene TRBV4-3; 16 bases align to TRBD2. The germline CDR1 and CDR2 sequences are LGHNA and YSLEER. With V trimmed by 0 bases and J by 7 bases, 8 bases remained unmatched. This CDR3 spans 19 amino acids. Here the CDR3 reads CASSQEGTSGRVYGGELFF. The CDR3 bases are TGCGCCAGCAGCCAAGAAGGGACTAGCGGGAGGGTATACGGCGGGGAGCTGTTTTTT.

The sample holds a few counts of this clone. The chain recombines TRBV5-1 with TRBJ2-3, with D possibly matching TRBD1 (6 bases). The V gene lost 1 base and the J gene lost 3 bases, with 12 bases spanning the gap. CDR1 is SGHRS and CDR2 is YFSETQ in the germline V gene. The length of the CDR3 is 15 residues. This CDR3 is CASSLLGTRTDTQYF. DNA for the CDR3: TGCGCCAGCAGCTTGTTAGGGACAAGGACAGATACGCAGTATTTT.

The V gene is TRBV7-2, the J gene TRBJ2-7; TRBD2 matches 10 bases. The V and J ends lost 3 bases and 0 bases, in that order; junction bases with no gene match: 5. Germline-derived CDR1 and CDR2 are SGHTA and FQGNSA. The CDR3 is made up of 16 amino acids. The CDR3 here is CASSFKAGGPSYEQYF. DNA of the CDR3: TGTGCCAGCAGCTTCAAAGCGGGAGGGCCCTCCTACGAGCAGTACTTC.